This is a list of T cell receptor beta chains from one sample in a study of CD8 T cells in Susac syndrome. TCRdb fed the immunoSEQ multiplex PCR reads into MiXCR, producing one record per CDR3 protein. This sample has 25,000 to 30,000 distinct CDR3 sequences; about 95% occur once, and the top ten carry around 0.27%. The source material was CD8+ T cells from PBMCs. The receptors stem from a human donor in good health. The CDR3 runs from the conserved cysteine through the conserved F or W. The D gene is left open where the match is weak. Size tells how often a clone was seen (once, few, many) or the class of an expanded clone, and some rows leave it out.

D gene: TRBD1; clone size: once; V gene: TRBV7-9; CDR3 length: 14; J gene: TRBJ2-7; CDR3 DNA: TGTGCCAGCAGCAACTACGACAGGGGGTACGAGCAGTACTTC; CDR3 protein: CASSNYDRGYEQYF
D gene: -; clone size: few; V gene: TRBV6-2/TRBV6-3; CDR3 length: 15; J gene: TRBJ2-5; CDR3 DNA: TGTGCCAGCAGTTACTCGGGAGGAACCCAAGAGACCCAGTACTTC; CDR3 protein: CASSYSGGTQETQYF
D gene: -; clone size: -; V gene: TRBV7-9; CDR3 length: 16; J gene: TRBJ1-2; CDR3 DNA: TGTGCCAGCAGCCCAAGTGGCGCCAGTCCTAACTATGGCTACACCTTC; CDR3 protein: CASSPSGASPNYGYTF
D gene: -; clone size: once; V gene: TRBV5-1; CDR3 length: 14; J gene: TRBJ1-1; CDR3 DNA: TGCGCCAGCAGCTTGGGGAACGGGGACACTGAAGCTTTCTTT; CDR3 protein: CASSLGNGDTEAFF
D gene: TRBD1; clone size: -; V gene: TRBV6-2/TRBV6-3; CDR3 length: 14; J gene: TRBJ1-1; CDR3 DNA: TGTGCCAGCAGTTACACCGGACAGGGGACTGAAGCTTTCTTT; CDR3 protein: CASSYTGQGTEAFF
D gene: TRBD1; clone size: -; V gene: TRBV7-9; CDR3 length: 16; J gene: TRBJ2-7; CDR3 DNA: TGTGCCAGCAGCTTAGTAGGAGTGACAGGGGCCTACGAGCAGTACTTC; CDR3 protein: CASSLVGVTGAYEQYF
D gene: TRBD1; clone size: -; V gene: TRBV4-1; CDR3 length: 12; J gene: TRBJ2-1; CDR3 DNA: TGCGCCAGCAGCATTCCAGGGGGCGAGCAGTTCTTC; CDR3 protein: CASSIPGGEQFF
D gene: -; clone size: -; V gene: TRBV29-1; CDR3 length: 13; J gene: TRBJ1-3; CDR3 DNA: TGCAGCGTTGCACAAACCGGAGGAAACACCATATATTTT; CDR3 protein: CSVAQTGGNTIYF
D gene: -; clone size: -; V gene: TRBV6-5; CDR3 length: 17; J gene: TRBJ1-1; CDR3 DNA: TGTGCCAGCAGATACCAAGCCGAGGAACCTTTCAACACTGAAGCTTTCTTT; CDR3 protein: CASRYQAEEPFNTEAFF
D gene: TRBD2; clone size: -; V gene: TRBV6-2/TRBV6-3; CDR3 length: 18; J gene: TRBJ2-7; CDR3 DNA: TGTGCCAGCAGTCCCCGGATAGCGGGCTTCGATTCCTCCTACGAGCAGTACTTC; CDR3 protein: CASSPRIAGFDSSYEQYF
D gene: TRBD2; clone size: once; V gene: TRBV2; CDR3 length: 13; J gene: TRBJ2-7; CDR3 DNA: TGTACCACCGGGACTAGCGGGGGGCACGAGCAGTACTTC; CDR3 protein: CTTGTSGGHEQYF
D gene: -; clone size: -; V gene: TRBV5-6; CDR3 length: 14; J gene: TRBJ1-1; CDR3 DNA: TGTGCCAGCAGCTATACGGGGCTAGGGACTGAAGCTTTCTTT; CDR3 protein: CASSYTGLGTEAFF
D gene: -; clone size: -; V gene: TRBV7-8; CDR3 length: 16; J gene: TRBJ2-1; CDR3 DNA: TGTGCCAGCAGCTGGGGGTGGGGGCGGCTCTACAATGAGCAGTTCTTC; CDR3 protein: CASSWGWGRLYNEQFF
D gene: TRBD2; clone size: -; V gene: TRBV7-6; CDR3 length: 14; J gene: TRBJ2-5; CDR3 DNA: TGTGCCAGCACCCCGACTAGCGGGCAAGAGACCCAGTACTTC; CDR3 protein: CASTPTSGQETQYF
D gene: -; clone size: -; V gene: TRBV2; CDR3 length: 16; J gene: TRBJ2-1; CDR3 DNA: TGTGCCAGCAGTGAAAGCGATCGGTATCGGAACAATGAGCAGTTCTTC; CDR3 protein: CASSESDRYRNNEQFF
D gene: TRBD1; clone size: once; V gene: TRBV4-3; CDR3 length: 15; J gene: TRBJ1-1; CDR3 DNA: TGCGCCAGCAGCCAGAGGACAGGACGAGAACTTGAAGCTTTCTTT; CDR3 protein: CASSQRTGRELEAFF
D gene: -; clone size: -; V gene: TRBV14; CDR3 length: 14; J gene: TRBJ2-3; CDR3 DNA: TGTGCCAGCAGCCAAGACGGGGCCTCGGATACGCAGTATTTT; CDR3 protein: CASSQDGASDTQYF
D gene: -; clone size: once; V gene: TRBV7-9; CDR3 length: 13; J gene: TRBJ1-3; CDR3 DNA: TGTGCCAGCAGCTCGGACTCTGGAAACACCATATATTTT; CDR3 protein: CASSSDSGNTIYF
D gene: TRBD2; clone size: -; V gene: TRBV5-8; CDR3 length: 18; J gene: TRBJ2-2; CDR3 DNA: TGTGCCAGCAGCCTGGGACTAGCGGGGGGGTTGAACACCGGGGAGCTGTTTTTT; CDR3 protein: CASSLGLAGGLNTGELFF
D gene: TRBD1; clone size: -; V gene: TRBV6-5; CDR3 length: 15; J gene: TRBJ2-5; CDR3 DNA: TGTGCCAGCAGTTCCAAGGGACAGGTTAAAGAGACCCAGTACTTC; CDR3 protein: CASSSKGQVKETQYF
D gene: -; clone size: -; V gene: TRBV13; CDR3 length: 15; J gene: TRBJ1-1; CDR3 DNA: TGTGCCAGCAGCTTAGAAGGGGCTCCGGGGACTGAAGCTTTCTTT; CDR3 protein: CASSLEGAPGTEAFF
D gene: -; clone size: -; V gene: TRBV6-2/TRBV6-3; CDR3 length: 15; J gene: TRBJ1-4; CDR3 DNA: TGTGCCAGCACCTTCGGACTCCCTACAGGTGAAAAACTGTTTTTT; CDR3 protein: CASTFGLPTGEKLFF
D gene: -; clone size: -; V gene: TRBV7-6; CDR3 length: 17; J gene: TRBJ2-6; CDR3 DNA: TGTGCCAGCAGCTTAGCGCTAGGGATCTCTGGGGCCAACGTCCTGACTTTC; CDR3 protein: CASSLALGISGANVLTF
D gene: -; clone size: -; V gene: TRBV9; CDR3 length: 14; J gene: TRBJ2-1; CDR3 DNA: TGTGCCAGCAGCGAGGGTGTCGGCTACAATGAGCAGTTCTTC; CDR3 protein: CASSEGVGYNEQFF
D gene: -; clone size: -; V gene: TRBV2; CDR3 length: 13; J gene: TRBJ2-3; CDR3 DNA: TGTGCCAGCAGTTTCGGGACCACAGATACGCAGTATTTT; CDR3 protein: CASSFGTTDTQYF
D gene: -; clone size: -; V gene: TRBV29-1; CDR3 length: 11; J gene: TRBJ2-7; CDR3 DNA: TGCAGTGTCACAGAGTCCTACGAGCAGTACTTC; CDR3 protein: CSVTESYEQYF
D gene: TRBD1; clone size: -; V gene: TRBV6-5; CDR3 length: 15; J gene: TRBJ1-5; CDR3 DNA: TGTGCCAGCAGTTACTCGAAGGGGGCTCGTCAGCCCCAGCATTTT; CDR3 protein: CASSYSKGARQPQHF
D gene: -; clone size: -; V gene: TRBV12-3/TRBV12-4; CDR3 length: 10; J gene: TRBJ2-1; CDR3 DNA: TGTGCCAGCAGTTTTGATGAGCAGTTCTTC; CDR3 protein: CASSFDEQFF
D gene: -; clone size: -; V gene: TRBV6-2/TRBV6-3; CDR3 length: 15; J gene: TRBJ1-5; CDR3 DNA: TGTGCCAGCAGTTACTCCTTAGAAAAGGAACAGCCCCAGCATTTT; CDR3 protein: CASSYSLEKEQPQHF
D gene: -; clone size: -; V gene: TRBV5-6; CDR3 length: 15; J gene: TRBJ1-5; CDR3 DNA: TGTGCCAGCAGCTTGGCCCGGGCTCCCAATCAGCCCCAGCATTTT; CDR3 protein: CASSLARAPNQPQHF
D gene: -; clone size: once; V gene: TRBV7-2; CDR3 length: 12; J gene: TRBJ1-1; CDR3 DNA: TGTGCCAGCAGCCCCGTTAAAACTGAAGCTTTCTTT; CDR3 protein: CASSPVKTEAFF
D gene: -; clone size: -; V gene: TRBV29-1; CDR3 length: 14; J gene: TRBJ2-3; CDR3 DNA: TGCAGCGTTGATGGTCTATTAGCCCCAGATACGCAGTATTTT; CDR3 protein: CSVDGLLAPDTQYF
D gene: TRBD1; clone size: -; V gene: TRBV12-3/TRBV12-4; CDR3 length: 15; J gene: TRBJ2-1; CDR3 DNA: TGTGCCAGCAGGGGGGACAGGGGATCTTACAATGAGCAGTTCTTC; CDR3 protein: CASRGDRGSYNEQFF
D gene: -; clone size: -; V gene: TRBV6-2/TRBV6-3; CDR3 length: 16; J gene: TRBJ2-7; CDR3 DNA: TGTGCCAGCAGTTATCCCGGGACACCGTTCGCCTACGAGCAGTACTTC; CDR3 protein: CASSYPGTPFAYEQYF
D gene: -; clone size: few; V gene: TRBV10-3; CDR3 length: 12; J gene: TRBJ1-6; CDR3 DNA: TGTGCCATCTCTCAGACAGAGTCACCCCTCCACTTT; CDR3 protein: CAISQTESPLHF
D gene: -; clone size: -; V gene: TRBV10-2; CDR3 length: 12; J gene: TRBJ2-5; CDR3 DNA: TGCGCCAGCAGTGAGTGGGTAGAGACCCAGTACTTC; CDR3 protein: CASSEWVETQYF
D gene: -; clone size: -; V gene: TRBV6-1; CDR3 length: 14; J gene: TRBJ2-7; CDR3 DNA: TGTGCCAGTTCACCTACAGGGCCCTCCTACGAGCAGTACTTC; CDR3 protein: CASSPTGPSYEQYF
D gene: TRBD2; clone size: -; V gene: TRBV6-2/TRBV6-3; CDR3 length: 14; J gene: TRBJ2-1; CDR3 DNA: TGTGCCAGCAGCCTAGCGGCCGATTACAATGAGCAGTTCTTC; CDR3 protein: CASSLAADYNEQFF
D gene: -; clone size: -; V gene: TRBV7-9; CDR3 length: 12; J gene: TRBJ1-1; CDR3 DNA: TGTGCCAGCAGCTTAGAGGGCAGGGAAGCTTTCTTT; CDR3 protein: CASSLEGREAFF
D gene: TRBD1; clone size: -; V gene: TRBV5-1; CDR3 length: 15; J gene: TRBJ2-7; CDR3 DNA: TGCGCCAGCTCTCCTGGACAGGGAAAAGTCTACGAGCAGTACTTC; CDR3 protein: CASSPGQGKVYEQYF
D gene: -; clone size: -; V gene: TRBV5-6; CDR3 length: 16; J gene: TRBJ2-2; CDR3 DNA: TGTGCCAGCAGCTTGATCGAGACCACTTGGACCGGGGAGCTGTTTTTT; CDR3 protein: CASSLIETTWTGELFF
D gene: -; clone size: -; V gene: TRBV27; CDR3 length: 15; J gene: TRBJ2-5; CDR3 DNA: TGTGCCAGCAGAGTTTATGGGGCGGGGCAAGAGACCCAGTACTTC; CDR3 protein: CASRVYGAGQETQYF
D gene: -; clone size: -; V gene: TRBV12-3/TRBV12-4; CDR3 length: 11; J gene: TRBJ2-7; CDR3 DNA: TGTGCCAGCAGCCTTTCAGTCGAGCAGTACTTC; CDR3 protein: CASSLSVEQYF
D gene: TRBD2; clone size: -; V gene: TRBV7-2; CDR3 length: 14; J gene: TRBJ2-3; CDR3 DNA: TGTGCCAGCATCAGCGGGGGGGATTTAAATACGCAGTATTTT; CDR3 protein: CASISGGDLNTQYF
D gene: -; clone size: -; V gene: TRBV6-2/TRBV6-3; CDR3 length: 14; J gene: TRBJ2-1; CDR3 DNA: TGTGCCAGCAGTTATGGCGGGGGCCTAAGCGGGGAGTTCTTC; CDR3 protein: CASSYGGGLSGEFF
D gene: TRBD1; clone size: -; V gene: TRBV5-6; CDR3 length: 14; J gene: TRBJ1-1; CDR3 DNA: TGTGCCAGCAGCTTTGACAGGGGTGACACTGAAGCTTTCTTT; CDR3 protein: CASSFDRGDTEAFF
D gene: -; clone size: -; V gene: TRBV4-3; CDR3 length: 13; J gene: TRBJ2-3; CDR3 DNA: TGCGCCAGCAGCCACACGGCGGGAGATACGCAGTATTTT; CDR3 protein: CASSHTAGDTQYF
D gene: -; clone size: -; V gene: TRBV5-1; CDR3 length: 15; J gene: TRBJ1-2; CDR3 DNA: TGCGCCAGCAGCTTGGACTGGGGTACCGTCGCTGGCTACACCTTC; CDR3 protein: CASSLDWGTVAGYTF
D gene: -; clone size: -; V gene: TRBV9; CDR3 length: 9; J gene: TRBJ2-3; CDR3 DNA: TGTGCCAGCGGAGATACGCAGTATTTT; CDR3 protein: CASGDTQYF
D gene: -; clone size: -; V gene: TRBV19; CDR3 length: 13; J gene: TRBJ2-5; CDR3 DNA: TGTGCCAGTAGTACAGACGTTGAAGAGACCCAGTACTTC; CDR3 protein: CASSTDVEETQYF
D gene: -; clone size: -; V gene: TRBV7-9; CDR3 length: 12; J gene: TRBJ2-7; CDR3 DNA: TGTGCCAGCAGCTTGGATCAGTACGAGCAGTACTTC; CDR3 protein: CASSLDQYEQYF
D gene: -; clone size: -; V gene: TRBV5-1; CDR3 length: 15; J gene: TRBJ1-2; CDR3 DNA: TGCGCCAGCAGCTTGGCTTTGGAGGATAACTATGGCTACACCTTC; CDR3 protein: CASSLALEDNYGYTF
D gene: -; clone size: -; V gene: TRBV6-5; CDR3 length: 14; J gene: TRBJ2-1; CDR3 DNA: TGTGCCAGCAGTTTACAGGATACCTACAATGAGCAGTTCTTC; CDR3 protein: CASSLQDTYNEQFF